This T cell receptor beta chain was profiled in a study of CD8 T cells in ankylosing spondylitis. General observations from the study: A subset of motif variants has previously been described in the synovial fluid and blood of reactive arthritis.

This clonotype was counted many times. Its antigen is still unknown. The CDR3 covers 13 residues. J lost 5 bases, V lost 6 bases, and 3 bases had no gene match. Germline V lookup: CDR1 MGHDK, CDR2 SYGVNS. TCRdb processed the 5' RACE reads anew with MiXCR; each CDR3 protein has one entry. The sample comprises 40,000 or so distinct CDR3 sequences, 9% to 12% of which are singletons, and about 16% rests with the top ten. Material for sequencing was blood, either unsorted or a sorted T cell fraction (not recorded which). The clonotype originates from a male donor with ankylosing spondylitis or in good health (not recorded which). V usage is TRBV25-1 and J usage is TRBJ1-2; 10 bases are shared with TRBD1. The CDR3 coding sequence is TGTGCCAGCAGCGGGGACAGGGGATATGGCTACACCTTC. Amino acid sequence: CASSGDRGYGYTF.